This TCR beta chain was captured by sequencing in a study of OX40 agonist ivuxolimab in advanced cancers. As for the study in general: Patients were dosed intravenously with ivuxolimab at 0.01 to 10 mg/kg every 2 weeks. Enrollees could have had prior anti-PD-1, anti-PD-L1 or anti-CTLA-4 therapy, which under 50% had received.

The study, taken as a whole, reports: Specificity for antigen went undetermined in the expanded peripheral T cells. Among T cells, CD8+ cells averaged more expanded clones than CD4+ cells.

Details on this clone: Antigen specificity is unknown.

Libraries were prepared by immunoSEQ multiplex PCR; TCRdb keeps only in-frame clonotypes and omits some of them. Counted here are some 76,000 clones, nearly 95% occurring once; the ten biggest clones make up roughly 6.7%. The clonotype originates from an adult with an advanced solid tumor such as melanoma, head and neck, liver or kidney cancer. Here the sequenced sample was CD4+ or CD8+ T cells sorted from blood, taken in a trial of the OX40 agonist ivuxolimab.

The CDR3 DNA sequence: TGCGCCAGCAGCCAAGATGGGTCGGGGGGTGAAAAACTGTTTTTT. It specifies CASSQDGSGGEKLFF. The chain carries TRBV4-3 and TRBJ1-4, with D perhaps matching TRBD1 (5 bases). In germline, CDR1 is LGHNA, CDR2 YSLEER. The CDR3 consists of 15 residues. Trimming removed 0 bases at V and 7 bases at J, with 12 bases between.